This TCR beta chain is drawn from a study of blood T cell repertoires in COVID-19. Assay: immunoSEQ multiplex PCR; the TCRdb copy retains only in-frame clones and omits some. The sample shows roughly 65,000 clones, roughly 80% of them seen only once. Sequencing was performed on peripheral blood. This TCR came from a man in his fifties or sixties with acute or convalescent COVID-19.

CDR3 region: CASSYRGTNYGYTF. The CDR3 DNA follows: TGTGCCAGCAGTTACAGGGGTACTAACTATGGCTACACCTTC. The chain employs TRBV27 and TRBJ1-2; 7 nucleotides agree with TRBD1. Germline-derived CDR1 and CDR2 are MNHEY and SMNVEV (reference sequence). The CDR3 has 14 amino acids. J lost 0 bases, V lost 4 bases, and 2 bases had no gene match.